A selection of T cell receptor beta chains follows, all from one sample in a study of control samples from healthy donors and cancer patients. Produced via immunoSEQ multiplex PCR; TCRdb's table is partial and in-frame only. The sample table includes fewer than 200,000 clones. The source material was blood. These receptors originate from a young woman in good health. Each CDR3 is given with its conserved first and last residue. Each record gives: J gene, V gene, D gene, CDR3 protein, CDR3 DNA. The D gene is left open where the match is weak.

J gene: TRBJ1-4; V gene: TRBV19; D gene: .; CDR3 protein: CASDRGGRFNEKLFF; CDR3 DNA: TGTGCCAGTGATCGCGGGGGCAGGTTTAATGAAAAACTGTTTTTT
J gene: TRBJ1-5; V gene: TRBV19; D gene: .; CDR3 protein: CASSPWTSSNQPQHF; CDR3 DNA: TGTGCCAGTAGCCCATGGACCTCTAGCAATCAGCCCCAGCATTTT
J gene: TRBJ1-4; V gene: TRBV7-9; D gene: .; CDR3 protein: CASSFTATNEKLFF; CDR3 DNA: TGTGCCAGCAGCTTTACTGCAACTAATGAAAAACTGTTTTTT
J gene: TRBJ1-1; V gene: TRBV29-1; D gene: TRBD1; CDR3 protein: CSVEGTGNTEAFF; CDR3 DNA: TGCAGCGTTGAAGGGACAGGGAACACTGAAGCTTTCTTT
J gene: TRBJ2-2; V gene: TRBV2; D gene: TRBD1; CDR3 protein: CASNAGGRTGELFF; CDR3 DNA: TGTGCCAGCAACGCAGGGGGAAGAACCGGGGAGCTGTTTTTT
J gene: TRBJ1-2; V gene: TRBV12-3/TRBV12-4; D gene: .; CDR3 protein: CASMGGNSGYTF; CDR3 DNA: TGTGCCAGCATGGGGGGTAACTCTGGCTACACCTTC
J gene: TRBJ2-1; V gene: TRBV7-9; D gene: .; CDR3 protein: CASSSLGNEQFF; CDR3 DNA: TGTGCCAGCAGCTCCCTAGGGAATGAGCAGTTCTTC
J gene: TRBJ1-1; V gene: TRBV9; D gene: .; CDR3 protein: CASSVGGTRPNTEAFF; CDR3 DNA: TGTGCCAGCAGCGTAGGAGGCACACGGCCGAACACTGAAGCTTTCTTT
J gene: TRBJ1-1; V gene: TRBV11-2; D gene: .; CDR3 protein: CASSSFRGNTEAFF; CDR3 DNA: TGTGCCAGCAGCTCATTCAGGGGGAACACTGAAGCTTTCTTT
J gene: TRBJ1-1; V gene: TRBV4-3; D gene: .; CDR3 protein: CASSQDWDRTEAFF; CDR3 DNA: TGCGCCAGCAGCCAAGATTGGGATAGGACTGAAGCTTTCTTT
J gene: TRBJ1-2; V gene: TRBV7-9; D gene: .; CDR3 protein: CASSFLGEAYGYTF; CDR3 DNA: TGTGCCAGCAGCTTCTTAGGGGAAGCCTATGGCTACACCTTC
J gene: TRBJ1-1; V gene: TRBV5-1; D gene: TRBD1; CDR3 protein: CASSRRTGLDTEAFF; CDR3 DNA: TGCGCCAGCAGCAGGAGGACAGGGCTCGACACTGAAGCTTTCTTT
J gene: TRBJ1-1; V gene: TRBV12-3/TRBV12-4; D gene: .; CDR3 protein: CASSGEGNTEAFF; CDR3 DNA: TGTGCCAGCAGCGGGGAGGGCAACACTGAAGCTTTCTTT
J gene: TRBJ2-7; V gene: TRBV10-1; D gene: TRBD1; CDR3 protein: CASSLVYRGLAEQYF; CDR3 DNA: TGCGCCAGCAGCCTAGTCTACAGGGGGCTTGCCGAGCAGTACTTC
J gene: TRBJ1-5; V gene: TRBV5-6; D gene: .; CDR3 protein: CASSLHQQGSRSQPQHF; CDR3 DNA: TGTGCCAGCAGCTTGCATCAACAGGGAAGTAGAAGTCAGCCCCAGCATTTT
J gene: TRBJ2-1; V gene: TRBV7-7; D gene: TRBD2; CDR3 protein: CASSLSSGGGEQFF; CDR3 DNA: TGTGCTAGCAGCTTAAGTAGCGGGGGGGGTGAGCAGTTCTTC
J gene: TRBJ1-2; V gene: TRBV5-1; D gene: .; CDR3 protein: CASSPDEWAGYTF; CDR3 DNA: TGCGCCAGCAGCCCCGACGAGTGGGCTGGCTACACCTTC
J gene: TRBJ1-2; V gene: TRBV28; D gene: .; CDR3 protein: CASSFSVGLYGYTF; CDR3 DNA: TGTGCCAGCAGTTTTAGTGTTGGACTCTATGGCTACACCTTC
J gene: TRBJ2-1; V gene: TRBV5-1; D gene: TRBD2; CDR3 protein: CASSSGRLAGGSSYNEQFF; CDR3 DNA: TGCGCCAGCAGCTCCGGGAGACTAGCGGGGGGTAGCTCCTACAATGAGCAGTTCTTC
J gene: TRBJ2-3; V gene: TRBV24-1; D gene: .; CDR3 protein: CATSDPPLADTQYF; CDR3 DNA: TGTGCCACCAGTGATCCACCACTGGCAGATACGCAGTATTTT
J gene: TRBJ1-4; V gene: TRBV10-1; D gene: .; CDR3 protein: CASRGTDRNEKLFF; CDR3 DNA: TGCGCCAGCAGAGGAACTGACAGGAATGAAAAACTGTTTTTT
J gene: TRBJ2-7; V gene: TRBV28; D gene: TRBD1; CDR3 protein: CATTLQGPSGEQYF; CDR3 DNA: TGTGCCACAACATTACAGGGGCCCTCAGGTGAGCAGTACTTC
J gene: TRBJ1-3; V gene: TRBV18; D gene: .; CDR3 protein: CASSPPVGFHPGNTIYF; CDR3 DNA: TGTGCCAGCTCACCACCGGTAGGGTTCCACCCTGGAAACACCATATATTTT
J gene: TRBJ2-2; V gene: TRBV28; D gene: TRBD1; CDR3 protein: CASSTPGQGNTGELFF; CDR3 DNA: TGTGCCAGCAGTACCCCGGGACAGGGGAACACCGGGGAGCTGTTTTTT
J gene: TRBJ2-7; V gene: TRBV13; D gene: TRBD2; CDR3 protein: CASSLQRGAYEQYF; CDR3 DNA: TGTGCCAGCAGCTTGCAGCGGGGGGCCTACGAGCAGTACTTC
J gene: TRBJ2-2; V gene: TRBV9; D gene: TRBD2; CDR3 protein: CASSVEVSGGQDGELFF; CDR3 DNA: TGTGCCAGCAGCGTAGAGGTTAGCGGGGGGCAGGACGGGGAGCTGTTTTTT
J gene: TRBJ1-2; V gene: TRBV3-1/TRBV3-2; D gene: .; CDR3 protein: CASSQDRRTRGYTF; CDR3 DNA: TGTGCCAGCAGCCAAGACCGACGTACTAGGGGCTACACCTTC